Listed below are T cell receptor beta chains from one sample, sequenced in a study of cytomegalovirus exposure and HLA in healthy donors. The assay was immunoSEQ multiplex PCR, and TCRdb's table has in-frame clones only and misses some. The sample gives roughly 150,000 clones, roughly 80% of which show up once; roughly 4% is in the top ten. The sample consisted of PBMCs. These receptors were collected from a woman in her forties in good health and CMV-seropositive. The CDR3 runs from the conserved cysteine through the conserved F or W. D genes are given only for firm matches. Clone size appears in some rows only: once, few, many, or a class for an expanded clone.

j_call	cdr3_length	clone_size	d_call	v_call	cdr3_aa	cdr3_nt
TRBJ2-3	14	NA	TRBD1	TRBV7-2	CASSLGQGADTQYF	TGTGCCAGCAGCTTAGGACAGGGTGCAGATACGCAGTATTTT
TRBJ2-2	15	NA	TRBD2	TRBV19	CASSSLAGRTGELFF	TGTGCCAGTAGTTCTCTAGCGGGGCGGACCGGGGAGCTGTTTTTT
TRBJ2-1	15	once	TRBD2	TRBV7-9	CASSFSSGRGSEQFF	TGTGCCAGCAGCTTCAGTAGCGGGAGGGGGAGTGAGCAGTTCTTC
TRBJ1-4	19	NA	NA	TRBV19	CASSPTTGYTTATNEKLFF	TGTGCCAGTAGTCCCACAACAGGGTACACGACTGCAACTAATGAAAAACTGTTTTTT
TRBJ1-1	18	NA	NA	TRBV7-3	CASSPLRDNPRGNTEAFF	TGTGCCAGCAGCCCGCTCCGGGACAATCCCCGTGGGAACACTGAAGCTTTCTTT
TRBJ2-1	14	NA	NA	TRBV14	CASSLAEPYNEQFF	TGTGCCAGCAGCCTAGCGGAGCCCTACAATGAGCAGTTCTTC
TRBJ2-5	15	NA	TRBD2	TRBV10-1	CASSESTSGLETQYF	TGCGCCAGCAGTGAGTCGACTAGCGGGTTGGAGACCCAGTACTTC
TRBJ1-1	11	NA	TRBD1	TRBV6-5	CASRDRAEAFF	TGTGCCAGCAGGGACAGGGCTGAAGCTTTCTTT
TRBJ2-5	15	NA	NA	TRBV15	CATSRVDGAREVQYF	TGTGCCACCAGCAGAGTAGATGGGGCCCGTGAGGTCCAGTACTTC
TRBJ1-1	15	NA	NA	TRBV6-4	CASTEILTLRTEAFF	TGTGCCAGCACCGAGATATTGACACTCCGAACTGAAGCTTTCTTT
TRBJ1-5	14	once	NA	TRBV28	CASTAAVERWAQHF	TGTGCCAGTACGGCGGCCGTGGAGAGGTGGGCCCAGCATTTT
TRBJ1-6	17	few	TRBD1	TRBV11-3	CASSSHEKTGGSSPLHF	TGTGCCAGCAGCTCACACGAAAAGACAGGGGGTAGTTCACCCCTCCACTTT
TRBJ1-3	14	once	NA	TRBV11-1	CASSSREEGNTIYF	TGTGCCAGCAGCTCGAGGGAAGAGGGAAACACCATATATTTT
TRBJ2-7	14	once	NA	TRBV10-3	CAISPGAGADEQYF	TGTGCCATCAGTCCCGGGGCGGGGGCAGATGAGCAGTACTTC
TRBJ1-1	15	NA	NA	TRBV15	CATSRAQTGNTEAFF	TGTGCCACCAGCAGAGCCCAAACAGGGAACACTGAAGCTTTCTTT
TRBJ2-5	12	NA	TRBD2	TRBV27	CASSSGGETQYF	TGTGCCAGCAGTTCGGGAGGGGAGACCCAGTACTTC
TRBJ1-4	14	NA	TRBD1	TRBV9	CASSADRGNEKLFF	TGTGCCAGCAGCGCGGACAGGGGAAATGAAAAACTGTTTTTT
TRBJ1-4	13	NA	NA	TRBV7-2	CASSLPPGEKLFF	TGTGCCAGCAGCTTACCCCCGGGGGAAAAACTGTTTTTT
TRBJ2-7	14	medium-sized	TRBD2	TRBV6-5	CASSGLANSYEQYF	TGTGCCAGCAGCGGACTAGCGAACTCCTACGAGCAGTACTTC
TRBJ1-2	14	NA	NA	TRBV7-3	CASSLSGGGYGYTF	TGTGCCAGCAGCCTCTCGGGGGGCGGCTATGGCTACACCTTC
TRBJ1-5	17	NA	NA	TRBV19	CASSIESRGYSNQPQHF	TGTGCCAGTAGTATAGAAAGCAGGGGATATAGCAATCAGCCCCAGCATTTT
TRBJ2-1	17	NA	NA	TRBV4-2	CASSQEASRGIPNEQFF	TGTGCCAGCAGCCAAGAGGCGTCGCGGGGTATTCCTAATGAGCAGTTCTTC
TRBJ2-3	15	NA	TRBD2	TRBV5-6	CASSLEGRGGDTQYF	TGTGCCAGCAGCTTGGAAGGTCGGGGGGGAGATACGCAGTATTTT
TRBJ2-5	17	NA	NA	TRBV19	CASSFTSRGTVVETQYF	TGTGCCAGTTCTTTCACGTCGCGTGGGACTGTGGTTGAGACCCAGTACTTC
TRBJ1-5	13	NA	NA	TRBV28	CASSPPGNQPQHF	TGTGCCAGCAGCCCCCCAGGGAATCAGCCCCAGCATTTT
TRBJ2-2	15	once	NA	TRBV7-8	CASSFGTLNTGELFF	TGTGCCAGCAGCTTTGGGACATTGAACACCGGGGAGCTGTTTTTT
TRBJ2-7	12	few	NA	TRBV15	CATSREGGEQYF	TGTGCCACCAGCAGAGAAGGGGGCGAGCAGTACTTC
TRBJ2-5	16	NA	TRBD1	TRBV25-1	CASSKGQGAKVETQYF	TGTGCCAGCAGTAAGGGACAGGGGGCGAAAGTAGAGACCCAGTACTTC
TRBJ2-7	16	NA	TRBD2	TRBV6-5	CASSYSASGGSYEQYF	TGTGCCAGCAGCTACTCGGCTAGCGGGGGGTCCTACGAGCAGTACTTC
TRBJ2-2	14	NA	NA	TRBV15	CATSRDRGSGELFF	TGTGCCACCAGCAGAGATCGAGGGTCTGGGGAGCTGTTTTTT
TRBJ1-5	18	NA	NA	TRBV28	CASSTIRPQGRGNQPQHF	TGTGCCAGCAGTACCATTCGACCCCAGGGGAGAGGCAATCAGCCCCAGCATTTT
TRBJ2-1	12	few	NA	TRBV5-6	CASSLGGGEQFF	TGTGCCAGCAGCTTGGGGGGAGGTGAGCAGTTCTTC
TRBJ1-1	16	few	NA	TRBV14	CASSRKNGRFRSEAFF	TGTGCCAGCAGCCGAAAAAATGGGAGATTCCGGTCTGAAGCTTTCTTT
TRBJ1-2	15	NA	NA	TRBV11-1	CASSLGPGGNYGYTF	TGTGCCAGCAGCTTAGGTCCCGGCGGGAACTATGGCTACACCTTC
TRBJ2-1	16	once	TRBD2	TRBV13	CASSPYQASGRHEQFF	TGTGCCAGCAGCCCCTACCAGGCTAGCGGGAGACATGAGCAGTTCTTC
TRBJ1-5	17	NA	NA	TRBV21-1	CASSKAPGLYSNQPQHF	TGTGCCAGCAGCAAAGCCCCAGGGCTTTATAGCAATCAGCCCCAGCATTTT
TRBJ1-6	14	NA	NA	TRBV7-2	CASSRLTGNSPLHF	TGTGCCAGCAGCAGACTTACAGGAAATTCACCCCTCCACTTT
TRBJ2-5	15	NA	NA	TRBV5-6	CASSSTTGSAETQYF	TGTGCCAGCAGCTCGACGACAGGTTCAGCTGAGACCCAGTACTTC
TRBJ1-1	13	NA	NA	TRBV6-5	CATQPPTNTEAFF	TGTGCCACCCAGCCTCCGACTAACACTGAAGCTTTCTTT
TRBJ2-5	15	NA	TRBD1	TRBV28	CASSPGQGGAETQYF	TGTGCCAGCAGTCCAGGACAGGGGGGGGCGGAGACCCAGTACTTC
TRBJ2-1	18	NA	TRBD2	TRBV5-5	CASSFGLAGGSSYNEQFF	TGTGCCAGCAGTTTCGGACTAGCGGGAGGAAGCTCCTACAATGAGCAGTTCTTC
TRBJ1-2	14	once	NA	TRBV27	CASSLGGGSRGYTF	TGTGCCAGCAGTTTAGGAGGCGGGTCCCGGGGCTACACCTTC
TRBJ2-3	14	NA	NA	TRBV6-5	CASSPRGIADTQYF	TGTGCCAGCAGCCCCAGGGGAATCGCAGATACGCAGTATTTT
TRBJ2-5	18	NA	NA	TRBV25-1	CASSYPGAGVMGQETQYF	TGTGCCAGCAGTTACCCAGGGGCGGGCGTGATGGGCCAAGAGACCCAGTACTTC
TRBJ2-7	13	NA	NA	TRBV5-1	CASSYGTDYEQYF	TGCGCCAGCAGCTACGGGACTGACTACGAGCAGTACTTC
TRBJ2-3	14	NA	TRBD2	TRBV19	CASTSGLAEDTQYF	TGTGCCAGTACCTCGGGACTAGCAGAGGATACGCAGTATTTT
TRBJ1-1	15	NA	TRBD1	TRBV29-1	CSARDRGSMNTEAFF	TGCAGCGCCCGGGACAGGGGGTCTATGAACACTGAAGCTTTCTTT
TRBJ2-7	15	once	TRBD2	TRBV28	CASSFTSGRGGEQYF	TGTGCCAGCAGTTTTACTAGCGGGAGGGGAGGTGAGCAGTACTTC
TRBJ1-5	15	NA	NA	TRBV19	CASSMEQGGSQPQHF	TGTGCCAGTAGTATGGAACAGGGCGGGTCTCAGCCCCAGCATTTT